This TCR beta chain was recorded in a study of blood T cells in healthy people across ages. Combining a sample-barcoded 5' primer with a J-beta primer mix, a second PCR ran for roughly 7 to 12 cycles. Template switching added a 12-random-nucleotide identifier to every cDNA molecule. TCRdb passed the 5' RACE reads through MiXCR, listing each CDR3 protein once. The data contain some 860,000 distinct CDR3 sequences, 56% of them seen just once; the ten biggest clones take up roughly 24%. Individuals who donated were healthy Caucasians from Russia aged about 6 to 100. Extractions gave at least 5.5 micrograms of total RNA per sample. The V gene end was trimmed by 5 bases and the J gene end by 11 bases; junction bases not matched to a gene: 11. This CDR3 comprises 14 residues. On this clonotype itself: The antigen remains undetermined.

Study-wide points: It was held that the diversity estimates obtained from one million T cells were underestimates.

This chain uses TRBV12-3 or TRBV12-4 with TRBJ2-5, with 10 bases that match TRBD1. The TCR comes from a man aged 35-49 years in good health. The sample taken for sequencing was blood. The CDR3 coding sequence is TGTGCCAGCAGTGCTGCCGGGACAGGGGAGGAGCAGTACTTC. Amino acids: CASSAAGTGEEQYF.